The source of this T cell receptor beta chain is a study of T cell repertoires in cytomegalovirus infection. About the study: Used in the study were CMV epitopes, some recently identified and HLA-C-restricted, others well-studied and HLA-B-restricted. Indications of both CMV infection and matching HLA type were provided by public TCR beta signatures.

Study outcomes and limitations: Predominance within the ex vivo response was attributable to HLA-C-restricted CMV-specific TCR beta clonotypes.

TCRdb independently ran MiXCR on the reads; one entry per CDR3 protein. The data hold 300,000 to 400,000 distinct CDR3 sequences, with approximately 25% observed a single time. The CDR3 has 15 residues. Per germline, CDR1 SGHTA and CDR2 FQGNSA. Between the trimmed V and J ends, which lost 4 bases and 2 bases, there was a span of 9 bases. As for this clonotype: Its antigen is undetermined.

This material consisted of cultured PBMCs, taken from culture after CMV antigen stimulation. The V call is TRBV7-2, the J call TRBJ2-6, with a possible D match to TRBD2 (5 bases). This receptor was obtained from a human donor in good health (CMV status not recorded). Some clones in this sample may be carry-over from other donors' samples. For the CDR3, the DNA is TGTGCCAGCAGCTCTCGGGGTCCTGGGGCCAACGTCCTGACTTTC. It codes for CASSSRGPGANVLTF.